This TCR beta chain was sequenced in a study of cytomegalovirus exposure and HLA in healthy donors. Study-wide results and limits: Earlier analysis yielded a pattern in which most TCR beta V segments were productive about 87% or about 30% of the time. A later analysis showed HLA-associated TCR beta chains outstripping equally common others in clonal expansion. Investigators reported around 150 TCR beta chains as tied to cytomegalovirus.

Researchers ran the PCR with 60 Vbeta and 13 Jbeta primers. Produced via immunoSEQ multiplex PCR; TCRdb's table is partial and in-frame only. The sample carries some 170,000 clones, around 79% recorded once. The V and J ends lost 8 bases and 5 bases, in that order; junction bases with no gene match: 6. In germline, CDR1 is MNHEY, CDR2 SVGAGI. CDR3 length equals 14 residues. Notes on this clone: What it binds is not known.

Nominally healthy donors were sampled, though unrecorded immune exposures were likely. V and J are TRBV6-5 and TRBJ1-4; 9 nucleotides agree with TRBD1. The specimen was PBMCs. This clonotype was sampled from a man aged 35-49 years in good health and CMV-seropositive. The CDR3 DNA reads TGTGCCAGCGGACGGACAGGGGTAAATGAAAAACTGTTTTTT. Protein sequence: CASGRTGVNEKLFF.